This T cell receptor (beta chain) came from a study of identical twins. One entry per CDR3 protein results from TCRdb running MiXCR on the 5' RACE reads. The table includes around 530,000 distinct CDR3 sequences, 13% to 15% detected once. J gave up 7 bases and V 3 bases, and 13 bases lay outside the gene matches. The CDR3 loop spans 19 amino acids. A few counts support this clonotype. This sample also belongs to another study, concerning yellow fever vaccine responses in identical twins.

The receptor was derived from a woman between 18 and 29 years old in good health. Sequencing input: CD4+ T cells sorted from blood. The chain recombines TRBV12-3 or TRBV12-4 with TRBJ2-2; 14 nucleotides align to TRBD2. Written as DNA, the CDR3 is TGTGCCAGCAGTTTGCCCTCAGGGACTAGCGGGAGTTTGGGCGGGGAGCTGTTTTTT. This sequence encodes CASSLPSGTSGSLGGELFF.